Presented here are 2 T cell receptor beta chains from one specimen sequenced in a study of T cell responses to AZD1222 COVID-19 vaccine (dated by TCRdb to the early 2020s). The method behind the library was the immunoSEQ multiplex PCR assay. TCRdb provides this immuneACCESS table in a form limited to in-frame rearrangements. Some clones are lacking; in checked studies, under half of them reflect an unresolved V gene, and why the rest are absent is not known. Recorded for this sample are 130,000 or so clones; about 90% of them occurred a single time. The top ten clonotypes cover roughly 2% of the sample. The time point label of this sample denotes: baseline before first vaccination. The starting material was peripheral blood, obtained on day 0 of AZD1222 vaccination. The source of these receptors is an adult in good health.

This sequence joins TRBV21-1 and TRBJ2-7; the table's D call, TRBD1, has no DNA check behind it. TRBV21-1 counts as a pseudogene. The CDR3 contains 15 residues. The CDR3 protein is CASSALRTGSYEQYF. DNA of the CDR3: TGTGCCAGCAGCGCCCTTCGGACAGGGTCCTACGAGCAGTACTTC.

The rearrangement joins TRBV2 to TRBJ2-1; 8 bases match TRBD2. J lost 13 bases, V lost 7 bases, and 15 bases had no gene match. This CDR3 has 14 amino acids. The germline V gene encodes CDR1 SNHLY and CDR2 FYNNEI. CDR3 in DNA: TGTGCCAGCACTGATGGTAGCGGGGCTGCAAGCCAGTTCTTC. Translation gives CASTDGSGAASQFF.